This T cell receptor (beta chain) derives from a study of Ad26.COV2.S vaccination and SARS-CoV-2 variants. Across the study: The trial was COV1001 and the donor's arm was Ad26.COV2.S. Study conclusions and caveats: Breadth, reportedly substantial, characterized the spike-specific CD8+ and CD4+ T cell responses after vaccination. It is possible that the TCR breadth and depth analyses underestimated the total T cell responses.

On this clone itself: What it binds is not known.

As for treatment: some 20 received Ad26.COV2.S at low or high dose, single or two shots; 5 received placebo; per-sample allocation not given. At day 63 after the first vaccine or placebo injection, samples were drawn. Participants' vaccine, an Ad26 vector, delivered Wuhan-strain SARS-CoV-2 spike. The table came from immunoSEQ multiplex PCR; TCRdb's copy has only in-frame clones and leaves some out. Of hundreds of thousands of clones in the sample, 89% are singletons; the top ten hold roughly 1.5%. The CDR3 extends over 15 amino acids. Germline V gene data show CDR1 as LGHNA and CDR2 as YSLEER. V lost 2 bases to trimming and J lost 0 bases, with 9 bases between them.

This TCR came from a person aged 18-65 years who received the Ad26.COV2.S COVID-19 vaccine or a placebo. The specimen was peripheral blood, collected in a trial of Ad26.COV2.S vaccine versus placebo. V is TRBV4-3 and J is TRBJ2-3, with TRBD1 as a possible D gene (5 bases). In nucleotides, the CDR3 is TGCGCCAGCAGCCAACGACAGCTTAGCACAGATACGCAGTATTTT. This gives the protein CASSQRQLSTDTQYF.